A selection of T cell receptor beta chains follows, all from one sample in a study of cytomegalovirus exposure and HLA in healthy donors. Generated by immunoSEQ multiplex PCR, the TCRdb table keeps only in-frame clones and is missing some. The table has about 110,000 clones, approximately 80% seen once. Sequenced: PBMCs. These receptors all come from a male donor in good health and CMV-seronegative. Both conserved end residues are part of each CDR3. Each record gives: clone size, J gene, D gene, V gene, CDR3 protein, CDR3 DNA. The D gene is left open where the match is weak. Some rows mark clone size as missing; the rest say once, few, many or name a class of expanded clone.

- TRBJ2-1 - TRBV19 CASSIWTGLDNEQFF TGTGCCAGTAGTATATGGACGGGACTGGACAATGAGCAGTTCTTC
- TRBJ2-7 TRBD1 TRBV5-1 CASSPTGDLYEQYF TGCGCCAGCAGCCCGACAGGGGACCTCTACGAGCAGTACTTC
few TRBJ2-1 - TRBV7-6 CASSFGAYNEQFF TGTGCCAGCAGCTTCGGAGCTTACAATGAGCAGTTCTTC
- TRBJ1-1 - TRBV6-5 CASSYGQRNTEAFF TGTGCCAGCAGTTACGGACAGAGGAACACTGAAGCTTTCTTT
few TRBJ2-7 - TRBV6-1 CASSVEYEQYF TGTGCCAGCAGTGTCGAGTACGAGCAGTACTTC
- TRBJ2-5 TRBD1 TRBV7-2 CASSPGQVDTQYF TGTGCCAGCAGCCCGGGACAGGTTGATACCCAGTACTTC
- TRBJ1-2 - TRBV29-1 CSVLDGYGYTF TGCAGCGTTTTAGACGGGTATGGCTACACCTTC
- TRBJ2-3 TRBD2 TRBV7-3 CASSSSGSSTDTQYF TGTGCCAGCAGCTCTAGCGGATCTAGCACAGATACGCAGTATTTT
- TRBJ2-6 - TRBV19 CASSARPGQRGANVLTF TGTGCCAGTAGTGCCCGACCTGGACAGAGGGGGGCCAACGTCCTGACTTTC
- TRBJ2-3 TRBD2 TRBV15 CATSRTVGLAGGVTDTQYF TGTGCCACCAGCAGAACCGTGGGACTAGCGGGAGGAGTGACAGATACGCAGTATTTT
few TRBJ2-4 TRBD2 TRBV5-6 CASSLGSGNIQYF TGTGCCAGCAGCTTGGGTAGCGGGAACATTCAGTACTTC
- TRBJ2-5 TRBD1 TRBV11-2 CASSSDRGETQYF TGTGCCAGCAGCTCGGACAGGGGTGAGACCCAGTACTTC
- TRBJ2-1 - TRBV11-2 CASSVVPTGGFNEQFF TGTGCCAGCAGCGTAGTCCCGACCGGGGGATTCAATGAGCAGTTCTTC
- TRBJ2-7 - TRBV28 CASRPQGAAYEQYF TGTGCCAGCAGACCTCAAGGGGCCGCGTACGAGCAGTACTTC
once TRBJ2-7 - TRBV6-1 CASIALGVLSYEQYF TGTGCCAGCATTGCACTAGGTGTTCTCTCCTACGAGCAGTACTTC
- TRBJ1-2 - TRBV30 CAWAFGSYGYTF TGTGCCTGGGCATTTGGCAGCTATGGCTACACCTTC
- TRBJ2-1 TRBD1 TRBV2 CASSGTGLNEQFF TGTGCCAGCAGTGGGACAGGGCTAAATGAGCAGTTCTTC
- TRBJ2-1 TRBD2 TRBV27 CASRDLAGGPYNEQFF TGTGCCAGCAGAGATCTAGCGGGAGGGCCCTACAATGAGCAGTTCTTC
once TRBJ1-5 TRBD1 TRBV4-1 CASSLTGDRSRQPQHF TGCGCCAGCAGCCTCACGGGGGACAGGTCCCGCCAGCCCCAGCATTTT
- TRBJ2-7 TRBD2 TRBV28 CASSLGLGSEQYF TGTGCCAGCAGTTTGGGACTAGGAAGCGAGCAGTACTTC
- TRBJ2-3 - TRBV10-2 CASSFTSSSTDTQYF TGCGCCAGCAGCTTCACTAGTTCTAGCACAGATACGCAGTATTTT
- TRBJ2-2 TRBD1 TRBV19 CASSPEQGPGELFF TGTGCCAGTAGTCCCGAACAGGGGCCCGGGGAGCTGTTTTTT
- TRBJ1-2 - TRBV6-7 CASSQPQVGSIYGYTF TGTGCCAGCAGCCAACCCCAGGTGGGCAGCATCTATGGCTACACCTTC
- TRBJ2-7 - TRBV9 CASSVGLASYEQYF TGTGCCAGCAGCGTAGGGTTAGCGAGCTACGAGCAGTACTTC
- TRBJ1-2 TRBD1 TRBV30 CAWSETGKSTF TGTGCCTGGAGTGAGACAGGGAAAAGCACCTTC
- TRBJ2-5 - TRBV21-1 CASSNAPEVVSQETQYF TGTGCCAGCAGCAATGCACCGGAGGTGGTCAGTCAAGAGACCCAGTACTTC
few TRBJ2-3 TRBD2 TRBV7-2 CASSSRLAGGDTQYF TGTGCCAGCAGCTCCCGACTAGCGGGAGGGGATACGCAGTATTTT
- TRBJ2-7 - TRBV18 CASSILQETYEQYF TGTGCCAGCTCAATTCTACAGGAGACCTACGAGCAGTACTTC
- TRBJ1-4 - TRBV9 CASSWRGQGGEKLFF TGTGCCAGCAGCTGGCGGGGGCAGGGTGGTGAAAAACTGTTTTTT
few TRBJ2-5 - TRBV6-5 CASSYFGARQETQYF TGTGCCAGCAGTTACTTTGGGGCGCGTCAAGAGACCCAGTACTTC
- TRBJ2-5 TRBD2 TRBV15 CATSRDQGGETQYF TGTGCCACCAGCAGAGATCAGGGAGGGGAGACCCAGTACTTC
once TRBJ2-7 TRBD1 TRBV15 CATRRTGGDYEQYF TGTGCCACCAGAAGGACAGGGGGTGATTACGAGCAGTACTTC
- TRBJ2-5 - TRBV14 CASSQGGSERRGETQYF TGTGCCAGCAGCCAAGGAGGGTCTGAGCGTCGGGGAGAGACCCAGTACTTC
- TRBJ2-1 TRBD1 TRBV14 CASSHPPGQGKQFF TGTGCCAGCAGCCATCCCCCGGGACAGGGGAAGCAGTTCTTC
few TRBJ1-1 - TRBV6-5 CASSYPPREAFF TGTGCCAGCAGTTACCCACCGCGGGAAGCTTTCTTT
- TRBJ2-5 - TRBV7-2 CASSLAGATAKETQYF TGTGCCAGCAGCTTAGCAGGGGCGACAGCAAAAGAGACCCAGTACTTC
- TRBJ2-7 TRBD1 TRBV23-1 CASSHNRGAEQYF TGCGCCAGCAGTCACAACAGGGGGGCCGAGCAGTACTTC
- TRBJ2-7 - TRBV6-1 CASSEVIGVLYEQYF TGTGCCAGCAGTGAAGTAATAGGAGTACTATACGAGCAGTACTTC
few TRBJ1-3 TRBD1 TRBV10-2 CASIKQGERNTIYF TGCGCCAGCATCAAACAGGGGGAAAGAAACACCATATATTTT
few TRBJ1-1 - TRBV5-4 CASTRAGREAFF TGTGCCAGCACCCGAGCGGGACGCGAAGCTTTCTTT